Listed here is a single T cell receptor (beta chain). Assignment of participants to cohorts was predicated upon participant-reported clinical history. Method: immunoSEQ multiplex PCR; TCRdb's copy keeps in-frame clones and lacks some. The sample has around 200,000 clones; 80% to 90% are singletons. These data belong to a study of blood T cell repertoires in COVID-19. Study overall: PBMCs, B-cell-depleted T cells, or T cells were the source of the cDNA or gDNA that made up the material.

The clonotype originates from a woman aged 45-60 years in a cohort exposed to, infected with or recovered from COVID-19 (not recorded which). The sequenced sample consisted of PBMCs or T cells enriched from blood (not recorded which).

This CDR3 is CASSPGTDSYEQYF. CDR3 DNA sequence: TGTGCCAGCAGCCCCGGGACAGACTCCTACGAGCAGTACTTC. This chain uses TRBV4-2 with TRBJ2-7, with 7 bases lining up with TRBD1. Germline values: CDR1 LGHNA, CDR2 YNFKEQ. The CDR3 consists of 14 residues. V trimming: 4 bases; J trimming: 0 bases; junction bases outside the gene matches: 3.